This passage covers 28 T cell receptor beta chains from one sample sequenced in a study of T cells in Graves' hyperthyroidism and ophthalmopathy. Amplification of TCR beta CDR3 regions was performed using RNA transcripts as template. In the first-round RT-PCR of the TCR CDR3, the HTBI primer set was used. One entry per CDR3 protein results from TCRdb running MiXCR on the multiplex PCR reads. Here the sample spans around 420,000 distinct CDR3 sequences, around a sixth being singletons. The sample taken for sequencing was blood. The receptors were gathered from a woman under 30 with Graves' hyperthyroidism.

The chain has TRBV6-1 and TRBJ1-6; 7 bases fit TRBD1. Germline V gives CDR1 MNHNS, CDR2 SASEGT. Trimming took 10 bases from V and 4 from J; bases not matched to a gene: 10. The CDR3 has 15 amino acids. CDR3 DNA sequence: TGTGCCACTTTAAAAGGGACAGATTATAATTCACCCCTCCACTTT. Protein sequence: CATLKGTDYNSPLHF.

This clonotype was seen at least ten times. The V call is TRBV28, the J call TRBJ2-3; D may be TRBD2 (6 bases). The V end lost 6 bases, the J end lost 6 bases, and 10 bases lay between the germline ends. The CDR3 is 12 residues long. Germline CDR1 and CDR2: MDHEN and SYDVKM. Here the CDR3 DNA reads TGTGCCAGCAGCAGCGGGTTGGATACGCAGTATTTT. Translated, it gives CASSSGLDTQYF.

This chain connects TRBV19 to TRBJ1-5; D unclear. The germline V gene encodes CDR1 LNHDA and CDR2 SQIVND (reference sequence). The ends were cut back, 2 bases at V and 4 bases at J, with 18 bases in the middle. This CDR3 contains 17 residues. For the CDR3, the DNA is TGTGCCAGTAGTATAAGGCTCTTGACCGACCTTAATCAGCCCCAGCATTTT. Its translation is CASSIRLLTDLNQPQHF.

This clonotype was observed many times. The chain uses TRBV28 and TRBJ2-7, with 10 bases identical to TRBD2. In germline, CDR1 is MDHEN, CDR2 SYDVKM. CDR3 length equals 18 residues. Losses at the gene ends were 6 bases for V and 4 bases for J; bases not matched to a gene: 18. The CDR3, as DNA: TGTGCCAGCAGCCCCGACGACTCTAGCGGGAGAGTTCGGTACGAGCAGTACTTC. Translated: CASSPDDSSGRVRYEQYF.

This clonotype was detected only a few times. The rearrangement links TRBV6-1 to TRBJ2-7; 7 positions match TRBD1. Germline trimming cut 6 bases from V and 4 bases from J; bases unmatched to any gene: 12. The CDR3 contains 15 residues. Germline CDR1 reads MNHNS; CDR2 reads SASEGT. CDR3 residues: CASSRGQPTPYEQYF. CDR3 coding DNA: TGTGCCAGCAGCCGGGGACAGCCGACTCCTTACGAGCAGTACTTC.

The V and J genes are TRBV29-1 and TRBJ2-3; D not certain. Germline V CDR1 and CDR2: SQVTM, ANQGSEA. The V end lost 2 bases, the J end lost 1 base, and 4 bases lay between the germline ends. The CDR3 loop spans 12 amino acids. The CDR3 loop reads CSVERGTDTQYF. CDR3 nucleotide sequence: TGCAGCGTTGAAAGGGGCACAGATACGCAGTATTTT.

This chain uses TRBV27 with TRBJ2-7; no reliable D call. The CDR3 runs to 14 residues. Germline lookup yields CDR1 MNHEY and CDR2 SMNVEV (reference sequence). V shed 4 bases and J shed 2 bases, with 12 bases lying between them. This chain's CDR3 is CASSWRQSTYEQYF. The CDR3 region has the DNA TGTGCCAGCAGTTGGCGACAATCAACCTACGAGCAGTACTTC.

The table lists this clonotype with many counts. V and J are TRBV6-1 and TRBJ1-1; TRBD1 agrees at 9 bases. Unmatched junction bases numbered 8, after V lost 6 bases and J lost 0 bases. Per germline, CDR1 MNHNS and CDR2 SASEGT. The CDR3 totals 16 residues. CDR3 in amino acids: CASSPSGTGLNTEAFF. In DNA, the CDR3 is TGTGCCAGCAGCCCATCCGGGACAGGGCTGAACACTGAAGCTTTCTTT.

A remark on this clonotype: A read error may be the cause here, since a much bigger clone is one base away. J is TRBJ2-7 and V is TRBV7-9; TRBD2 aligns across 7 bases. The ends lost 2 bases at V and 6 bases at J; junction bases unmatched: 7. The V gene's germline CDR1 is SEHNR and CDR2 FQNEAQ (reference sequence). The CDR3 contains 14 residues. The CDR3 DNA sequence: TGTGCCAGCAGCTTAAGCGGGGAGATTTGCGAGCAGTACTTC. Translated: CASSLSGEICEQYF.

The chain is built from TRBV5-1 and TRBJ2-1, with TRBD2 identical over 13 bases. The V gene's germline CDR1 is SGHRS and CDR2 YFSETQ. The V gene end was trimmed by 0 bases and the J gene end by 9 bases; junction bases not matched to a gene: 15. The length of the CDR3 is 19 residues. The CDR3 here is CASSLEPLYTSGRVGEQFF. The CDR3, as DNA: TGCGCCAGCAGCTTGGAGCCCCTCTACACTAGCGGGAGGGTTGGTGAGCAGTTCTTC.

CDR3 nucleotides: TGTGCCAGTGCGAAGGGACTAGCCCCCACAGATACGCAGTATTTT. Translated: CASAKGLAPTDTQYF. V gene TRBV19 combines with J gene TRBJ2-3; 9 positions agree with TRBD2. CDR3 size: 15 residues. The germline CDR1 and CDR2 sequences are LNHDA and SQIVND (reference sequence). The junction had 8 bases not matched to a gene; V was cut back by 8 bases and J by 2 bases.

The rearrangement links TRBV10-1 to TRBJ1-2; D possibly corresponds to TRBD1 (6 bases). Trimming left V 2 bases short and J 4 bases short, with 8 bases between. In germline, CDR1 is WNHNN, CDR2 SYGVQD (reference sequence). The CDR3 consists of 13 residues. CDR3: CASSENRAYGYTF. CDR3 bases: TGCGCCAGCAGTGAGAACAGGGCCTATGGCTACACCTTC.

The genes are TRBV29-1 and TRBJ2-4; 8 bases are shared with TRBD1. The germline gives CDR1 SQVTM, CDR2 ANQGSEA. The CDR3 is 12 amino acids. Trimming cost V 6 bases and J 4 bases; bases outside gene matches: 2. This CDR3 is CSVGTGKNIQYF. The CDR3 DNA sequence: TGCAGCGTGGGGACAGGAAAAAACATTCAGTACTTC.

DNA for the CDR3: TGCAGCGGACTGTTTCGGGCGGGGACTGAAGCTTTCTTT. Encoded protein: CSGLFRAGTEAFF. The chain carries TRBV29-1 and TRBJ1-1, with D uncertain. The CDR3 is 13 residues long. Germline assignment: CDR1 SQVTM and CDR2 ANQGSEA. Trimming stripped 7 bases from V and 5 bases from J, with 17 bases between. Full variable domain (remainder filled in from reference TRBV29-1 and TRBJ1-1): SAVISQKPSRDICQRGTSLTIQCQVDSQVTMMFWYRQQPGQSLTLIATANQGSEATYESGFVIDKFPISRPNLTFSTLTVSNMSPEDSSIYLCSGLFRAGTEAFFGQGTRLTVV.

The V call is TRBV28, the J call TRBJ1-2, with 10 bases identical to TRBD1. This CDR3 has 15 amino acids. CDR1 is MDHEN, CDR2 SYDVKM, per germline. The junction had 6 bases not matched to a gene; V was cut back by 2 bases and J by 6 bases. CDR3 amino acids: CASSLTRQGADGYTF. The CDR3 DNA follows: TGTGCCAGCAGTTTAACCCGACAGGGGGCAGATGGCTACACCTTC.

In its sample, this clonotype was seen many times. The chain is built from TRBV7-8 and TRBJ2-1, with D maybe TRBD1 (5 bases). Trimming cost V 2 bases and J 6 bases, with 14 bases left between them. The CDR3 is 15 amino acids. Germline CDR1 SGHVS, CDR2 FQNEAQ. CDR3 bases: TGTGCCAGCAGCTTAACAGCAGGGTGGGGCAATGAGCAGTTCTTC. Its translation: CASSLTAGWGNEQFF.

V and J are TRBV19 and TRBJ2-3, with 7 bases identical to TRBD2. Germline V gives CDR1 LNHDA, CDR2 SQIVND (reference sequence). CDR3 size: 15 residues. With 3 bases clipped from V and 6 bases from J, the junction kept 9 bases outside the gene matches. DNA for the CDR3: TGTGCCAGTAGTATCCGTGCGGGAGTCACTGATACGCAGTATTTT. Its protein is CASSIRAGVTDTQYF.

The chain carries TRBV28 and TRBJ2-2; 8 positions match TRBD1. Germline assignment: CDR1 MDHEN and CDR2 SYDVKM. J was trimmed by 6 bases and V by 7 bases; bases with no gene match: 4. The CDR3 covers 13 residues. Here the CDR3 DNA reads TGTGCCAGCACCAGACAGGGGCCCGGGGAGCTGTTTTTT. Amino acid sequence: CASTRQGPGELFF.

The V gene is TRBV7-2, the J gene TRBJ1-1, with D maybe TRBD1 (6 bases). The CDR3 covers 16 residues. Germline V CDR1 and CDR2: SGHTA, FQGNSA. The ends were cut back, 0 bases at V and 5 bases at J, with 16 bases in the middle. The DNA for the CDR3 is TGTGCCAGCAGCTTAGCGGGCGGGGGCCTGTATACTGAAGCTTTCTTT. Amino acid sequence: CASSLAGGGLYTEAFF.

This clonotype was counted only a few times. This sequence joins TRBV19 and TRBJ2-3, with TRBD2 matching over 11 bases. This CDR3 region has 15 residues. Germline V gene sequence: CDR1 LNHDA, CDR2 SQIVND (reference sequence). With 4 bases clipped from V and 7 bases from J, the junction kept 7 bases outside the gene matches. This CDR3 reads CASSTGLAGIYTQYF. In DNA, the CDR3 is TGTGCCAGTAGTACCGGACTAGCGGGCATCTATACGCAGTATTTT.

This clonotype was counted ten times or more. The CDR3 spells CASSLHGQGTYEQYF. The DNA of the CDR3 is TGTGCCAGCAGTTTACATGGACAGGGGACCTACGAGCAGTACTTC. This chain connects TRBV27 to TRBJ2-7; TRBD1 agrees at 9 bases. CDR3 length equals 15 residues. The germline gives CDR1 MNHEY, CDR2 SMNVEV (reference sequence). V shed 2 bases, J shed 2 bases, and the junction held 4 bases outside the gene matches.

This clonotype has a count of ten or more. The chain couples TRBV4-1 to TRBJ2-3, with a tentative D call TRBD2 (7 bases). Germline lookup yields CDR1 MGHRA and CDR2 YSYEKL. Trimming pared 0 bases from V and 4 bases from J, leaving 14 bases between. The CDR3 consists of 16 residues. CDR3 nucleotide sequence: TGCGCCAGCAGCCAAGATTGGGGGGCGGGAGCAGATACGCAGTATTTT. Translated, it gives CASSQDWGAGADTQYF.

This clonotype was picked up a small number of times. V is TRBV5-1 and J is TRBJ1-2, with D tentatively TRBD1 (5 bases). Trimming took 4 bases from V and 2 from J, leaving 12 bases between them. The germline V gene has CDR1 SGHRS and CDR2 YFSETQ. CDR3 length: 14 amino acids. The CDR3 reads CASSPPGLNYGYTF. The CDR3 region has the DNA TGCGCCAGCAGCCCTCCGGGACTAAACTATGGCTACACCTTC.

This clonotype was counted ten times or more. The chain carries TRBV2 and TRBJ1-2; tentatively, D is TRBD1 (5 bases). Germline-derived CDR1 and CDR2 are SNHLY and FYNNEI. The CDR3 runs to 12 residues. Trimming left V 4 bases short and J 7 bases short, with 10 bases between. In DNA form, the CDR3 reads TGTGCCAGCAGTGTGCAGGGATCTGGCTACACCTTC. Its protein product is CASSVQGSGYTF.

V gene TRBV6-1 combines with J gene TRBJ2-1, with TRBD2 matching 10 bases. J gave up 7 bases and V 9 bases, and 15 bases lay outside the gene matches. The V gene's germline CDR1 is MNHNS and CDR2 SASEGT. The CDR3 contains 16 residues. CDR3 sequence: CASSRASGGLGNEQFF. The CDR3 DNA sequence: TGTGCCAGTTCGAGGGCTAGCGGGGGACTGGGGAATGAGCAGTTCTTC.

The genes are TRBV4-1 and TRBJ2-5, with TRBD2 as a possible D gene (5 bases). CDR1 MGHRA and CDR2 YSYEKL come from the germline V gene. The CDR3 spans 15 residues. V was shortened by 1 base and J by 5 bases, with 14 bases between the two germline ends. The CDR3 region has the DNA TGCGCCAGCAGCCAAGGCTTGCGGACTCAGGAGACCCAGTACTTC. Its translation is CASSQGLRTQETQYF.

The table lists this clonotype with a few counts. V and J are TRBV10-3 and TRBJ1-6; the D is unclear. V lost 3 bases and J lost 11, with 8 bases in between. CDR3 length equals 12 residues. Germline V gene sequence: CDR1 ENHRY, CDR2 SYGVKD. Written as DNA, the CDR3 is TGTGCCATCAGTGATGGATTAGCACCCCTCCACTTT. Translated, it gives CAISDGLAPLHF.

This clonotype was recorded a few times. The CDR3 sequence is CASSIIFSTGGPLNQPQHF. The CDR3 nucleotides are TGTGCCAGTAGCATTATATTCTCGACAGGTGGGCCACTTAATCAGCCCCAGCATTTT. The gene calls are TRBV19 and TRBJ1-5; possibly TRBD1 for D (6 bases). V was cut by 6 bases and J by 4 bases, with 28 bases left in between. The CDR3 contains 19 residues. Germline-derived CDR1 and CDR2 are LNHDA and SQIVND (reference sequence).